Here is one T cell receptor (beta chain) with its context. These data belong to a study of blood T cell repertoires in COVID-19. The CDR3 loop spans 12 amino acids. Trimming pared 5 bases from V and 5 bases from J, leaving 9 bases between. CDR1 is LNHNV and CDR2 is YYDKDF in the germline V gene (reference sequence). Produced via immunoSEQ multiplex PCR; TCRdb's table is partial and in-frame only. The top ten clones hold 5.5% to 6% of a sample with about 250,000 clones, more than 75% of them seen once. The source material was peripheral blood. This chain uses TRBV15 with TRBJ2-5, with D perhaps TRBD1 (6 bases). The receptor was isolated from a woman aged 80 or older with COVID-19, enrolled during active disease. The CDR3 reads CATSLTGETQYF. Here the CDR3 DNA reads TGTGCCACCAGCCTCACAGGGGAGACCCAGTACTTC.